This T cell receptor beta chain was captured by sequencing in a study of shared clonotypes between healthy human individuals. Several immunoSEQ plates received, in even portions, the genomic DNA of each subset. Assay used: immunoSEQ multiplex PCR; TCRdb lists only in-frame clones, some missing. The repertoire consists of 2 million to 3 million clones, with roughly 93% occurring once and the leading ten covering more than 0.35%. The CDR3 is 15 amino acids. From germline, CDR1 is MNHNY and CDR2 SVGAGI (reference sequence). Trimming shortened V by 1 base and J by 2 bases, and 12 bases separated the two germline ends. Every donor, a Caucasian adult, lived in Nashville, Tennessee. In regard to this clone: Since no conserved phenylalanine or tryptophan closes the CDR3, a read error is the likely cause.

The sequenced sample consisted of naive CD4+ T cells from PBMCs. Indicated subset: CD45RA+ positively selected. The chain joins TRBV6-6 to TRBJ2-7, with D tentatively TRBD1 (6 bases). The sequence was obtained from a man younger than 35 in good health. Some clones in this sample may be carry-over from other donors' samples. The chain's CDR3 is CASSYLVGAAYEQYL. CDR3 nucleotide sequence: TGTGCCAGCAGTTACTTAGTGGGGGCTGCCTACGAGCAGTACCTC.